The 9 T cell receptor beta chains below all came from one sample that was sequenced in a study of OX40 agonist ivuxolimab in advanced cancers. Using immunoSEQ multiplex PCR, the repertoire was profiled, and TCRdb retains in-frame clones only, with some absent. The sample has about 64,000 clones, around 89% seen once; the top ten hold 0.67%. The sample was CD4+ or CD8+ T cells sorted from blood, taken in a trial of the OX40 agonist ivuxolimab. Source of these receptors: an adult with an advanced solid tumor such as melanoma, head and neck, liver or kidney cancer.

J is TRBJ1-4 and V is TRBV14; the D gene is possibly TRBD1 (6 bases). Germline V gene data show CDR1 as SGHDN and CDR2 as FVKESK. V was cut by 6 bases and J by 0 bases, with 14 bases left in between. This CDR3 has 16 amino acids. The CDR3 DNA reads TGTGCCAGCAGACTGCAGGGGAAAGCAACTAATGAAAAACTGTTTTTT. Translating it yields CASRLQGKATNEKLFF.

For this clone: The junction departs from the called germline gene at one end, perhaps through a read error. This chain connects TRBV19 to TRBJ1-2; no clear D gene. The CDR3 consists of 13 residues. Germline lookup yields CDR1 LNHDA and CDR2 SQIVND (reference sequence). CDR3 sequence: CASSGLTRDSIGF. The CDR3 nucleotides read TGTGCCAGTAGTGGGTTAACGAGAGATAGTATCGGCTTC.

The chain recombines TRBV7-2 with TRBJ2-1; TRBD2 might be the D (5 bases). Between the trimmed V and J ends, which lost 1 base and 6 bases, there was a span of 10 bases. The germline CDR1 and CDR2 sequences are SGHTA and FQGNSA. This CDR3 is built from 14 residues. In DNA, the CDR3 is TGTGCCAGCAGCTTAGGGGGAGCCCCCAATGAGCAGTTCTTC. Translation gives CASSLGGAPNEQFF.

The rearrangement joins TRBV7-9 to TRBJ2-3; TRBD2 aligns across 7 bases. The CDR3 loop spans 17 amino acids. Losses at the gene ends were 5 bases for V and 2 bases for J; bases not matched to a gene: 13. Germline-derived CDR1 and CDR2 are SEHNR and FQNEAQ (reference sequence). CDR3 loop: CASSPGRPAGLTDTQYF. The CDR3 bases are TGTGCCAGCAGCCCAGGCAGACCAGCGGGACTCACAGATACGCAGTATTTT.

In this sample, this clone turned up a few times. The chain couples TRBV10-3 to TRBJ1-5, with no clear D. The germline V gene encodes CDR1 ENHRY and CDR2 SYGVKD. Deletions cut 8 bases from V and 0 bases from J, with 5 bases between. This CDR3 spans 12 amino acids. The CDR3 here is CAIGGSNQPQHF. As DNA, the CDR3 is TGTGCCATCGGTGGTAGCAATCAGCCCCAGCATTTT.

This clone has just a few counts. The genes are TRBV7-9 and TRBJ2-7; 11 bases agree with TRBD2. CDR1 and CDR2 (germline): SEHNR, FQNEAQ (reference sequence). J lost 3 bases, V lost 1 base, and 2 bases had no gene match. This CDR3 spans 15 amino acids. CDR3 coding DNA: TGTGCCAGCAGCTTAGGGCTAGCGGGGGGCTACGAGCAGTACTTC. Protein: CASSLGLAGGYEQYF.

The chain employs TRBV11-1 and TRBJ2-2, with D perhaps given as TRBD1 or TRBD2 (5 bases each). Germline CDR1 reads SGHAT; CDR2 reads FQDESV (reference sequence). Trimming removed 5 bases at V and 3 bases at J, with 13 bases between. The CDR3 totals 15 residues. The CDR3 protein is CASSPPGTYTGELFF. The CDR3 DNA sequence: TGTGCCAGCAGCCCCCCCGGGACGTACACCGGGGAGCTGTTTTTT.

The chain links TRBV30 to TRBJ2-2; TRBD1 aligns across 7 bases. Germline V CDR1 and CDR2: GTSNPN, SVGIG (reference sequence). Germline trimming cut 2 bases from V and 5 bases from J; bases unmatched to any gene: 5. The CDR3 is 14 residues long. CDR3 bases: TGTGCCTGGAGTAGGGGGCCCAGGACCGGGGAGCTGTTTTTT. Its protein product is CAWSRGPRTGELFF.

In DNA form, the CDR3 reads TGTGCCAGCAGCTCAGGACAGAATATTCAAGAGACCCAGTACTTC. It translates to CASSSGQNIQETQYF. The rearrangement uses TRBV11-3 and TRBJ2-5, with D possibly being TRBD1 (6 bases). From germline, CDR1 is SGHNT and CDR2 YENEEA. V was clipped by 4 bases and J by 2 bases, with 14 bases between them. The CDR3 spans 15 residues.